This TCR beta chain is from a study of blood T cell repertoires in COVID-19. The method was immunoSEQ multiplex PCR; TCRdb's version includes in-frame clones alone and lacks a portion of them. The sample lists about 210,000 clones, approximately 80% occurring once. With 2 bases removed from V and 6 bases from J, the gap between germline ends came to 5 bases. CDR1 and CDR2 from the germline V gene are MGHDK and SYGVNS. The CDR3 extends over 11 amino acids. The clonotype was recovered from a human donor in a cohort sampled during active COVID-19. V is TRBV25-1 and J is TRBJ2-7; D is ambiguous. What was sequenced was peripheral blood. CDR3: CASSETGEQYF. In DNA, the CDR3 is TGTGCCAGCAGTGAAACGGGCGAGCAGTACTTC.